Each of the 15 T cell receptor beta chains below was sequenced from the same sample in a study of spatial heterogeneity in lung cancer. Study results and limitations: Counts that tracked tumor mutation counts were those of expanded intratumoral alpha and beta TCRs.

Indicated time point: sample taken at primary tumor resection. MiXCR, run by TCRdb on the 5' RACE reads, gives a single entry per CDR3 protein. The sample carries about 3,300 distinct CDR3 sequences, roughly 8% recorded once. No antigen has been identified for these receptors. The sample in question was lung tumor tissue, obtained at surgery. Receptors were obtained from a male donor with early-stage non-small cell lung cancer.

By sample share, this clonotype is medium-sized (0.01 to 0.1%). The rearrangement links TRBV5-1 to TRBJ2-7, with 11 bases fitting TRBD2. With 4 bases clipped from V and 6 bases from J, the junction kept 6 bases outside the gene matches. This CDR3 contains 14 residues. Germline V gene sequence: CDR1 SGHRS, CDR2 YFSETQ. The CDR3 here is CASSKGTSGLEQYF. The DNA for the CDR3 is TGCGCCAGCAGCAAAGGGACTAGCGGTCTCGAGCAGTACTTC.

This clonotype has only a few counts. J is TRBJ2-2 and V is TRBV30; TRBD1 aligns across 9 bases. CDR3 length: 16 amino acids. V shed 3 bases, J shed 5 bases, and the junction held 10 bases outside the gene matches. In germline, CDR1 is GTSNPN, CDR2 SVGIG (reference sequence). CDR3 DNA: TGTGCCTGGAGCGGAGACGGGACAGGGTTAACCGGGGAGCTGTTTTTT. The encoded protein is CAWSGDGTGLTGELFF.

This clonotype was detected only a few times. V usage is TRBV7-2 and J usage is TRBJ1-2; 10 positions match TRBD1. CDR3 length: 14 amino acids. Germline V gene data show CDR1 as SGHTA and CDR2 as FQGNSA. Germline trimming cut 6 bases from V and 2 bases from J; bases unmatched to any gene: 3. In nucleotides, the CDR3 is TGTGCCAGCAGTACGGGACAGGGGAACTATGGCTACACCTTC. Its protein product is CASSTGQGNYGYTF.

J is TRBJ2-7 and V is TRBV20-1; 8 nucleotides match TRBD2. The CDR3 loop spans 12 amino acids. Germline CDR1 DFQATT, CDR2 SNEGSKA (reference sequence). Unmatched junction bases numbered 4, after V lost 6 bases and J lost 3 bases. The CDR3 nucleotides are TGCAGTGCCGGAAGCGGGGGCTACGAGCAGTACTTC. It encodes CSAGSGGYEQYF.

This clonotype was detected ten times or more. The chain uses TRBV20-1 and TRBJ2-4; D not resolved. The CDR3 extends over 14 amino acids. Deletions cut 5 bases from V and 0 bases from J, with 11 bases between. In germline, CDR1 is DFQATT, CDR2 SNEGSKA (reference sequence). CDR3 in DNA: TGCAGTGCTCGAACCAGCTTAGCCAAAAACATTCAGTACTTC. Translating it yields CSARTSLAKNIQYF.

This clonotype qualifies as large. The chain recombines TRBV3-1 with TRBJ1-1, with D hard to call. The germline V gene has CDR1 LGHDT and CDR2 YNNKEL (reference sequence). Trimming took 0 bases from V and 2 from J, leaving 10 bases between them. The length of the CDR3 is 15 residues. The CDR3 DNA is TGTGCCAGCAGCCAAGAGAGCCGTTTTAACACTGAAGCTTTCTTT. Encoded protein: CASSQESRFNTEAFF.

By proportion, this clonotype is medium-sized. The chain links TRBV6-6 to TRBJ1-1; no clear D gene. Trimming stripped 8 bases from V and 3 bases from J, with 10 bases between. Germline CDR1 and CDR2: MNHNY and SVGAGI (reference sequence). The CDR3 is 12 amino acids. CDR3 residues: CASDRSDTEAFF. In DNA, the CDR3 is TGTGCCAGCGACCGGAGTGACACTGAAGCTTTCTTT.

This clonotype qualifies as medium-sized (0.01 to 0.1%). The chain recombines TRBV7-9 with TRBJ1-5; TRBD1 is a possible D gene (6 bases). CDR1 SEHNR and CDR2 FQNEAQ come from the germline V gene (reference sequence). The CDR3 consists of 17 residues. Trimming pared 4 bases from V and 0 bases from J, leaving 16 bases between. The DNA of the CDR3 is TGTGCCAGCAGCTCCTCTTTCGGGACAAATAGCAATCAGCCCCAGCATTTT. This translates into CASSSSFGTNSNQPQHF. The full variable domain, its missing parts supplied by reference TRBV7-9 and TRBJ1-5, is DTGVSQNPRHKITKRGQNVTFRCDPISEHNRLYWYRQTLGQGPEFLTYFQNEAQLEKSRLLSDRFSAERPKGSFSTLEIQRTEQGDSAMYLCASSSSFGTNSNQPQHFGDGTRLSIL.

By sample fraction, this clonotype is medium-sized. The chain links TRBV27 to TRBJ1-6; D is unclear. Per the germline V gene, CDR1 is MNHEY and CDR2 is SMNVEV (reference sequence). With 4 bases removed from V and 8 bases from J, the gap between germline ends came to 6 bases. The CDR3 totals 12 residues. CDR3 DNA: TGTGCCAGCAGTTCGCCCCATTCACCCCTCCACTTT. This codes for CASSSPHSPLHF.

The chain is built from TRBV13 and TRBJ2-7; a possible D gene is TRBD1 (6 bases). V shed 5 bases and J shed 1 base, with 15 bases lying between them. Looked up from germline, CDR1 is PRHDT and CDR2 is FYEKMQ (reference sequence). The CDR3 is 15 residues long. The CDR3 DNA reads TGTGCCAGCAGCCGCCGGGACATAGGGTCCTACGAGCAGTACTTC. Translating gives CASSRRDIGSYEQYF.

The V call is TRBV7-2, the J call TRBJ1-4, with a weak D call TRBD1 (6 bases). This CDR3 contains 15 residues. V was cut by 5 bases and J by 6 bases, with 16 bases left in between. Per germline, CDR1 SGHTA and CDR2 FQGNSA. CDR3 nucleotides: TGTGCCAGCAGCAGGTCCGGGACAACACATGAAAAACTGTTTTTT. This codes for CASSRSGTTHEKLFF.

This clonotype appeared many times. The chain combines TRBV18 with TRBJ2-5; 9 bases map to TRBD2. The CDR3 is made up of 14 amino acids. The V segment lost 6 bases and the J segment 0 bases; nucleotides outside the gene matches: 2. Germline-derived CDR1 and CDR2 are KGHSH and LQKENI. CDR3 sequence: CASSLAGNQETQYF. CDR3 DNA sequence: TGTGCCAGCTCGCTAGCGGGAAACCAAGAGACCCAGTACTTC.

By share of the sample, this clonotype is medium-sized (0.01 to 0.1%). This chain connects TRBV6-5 to TRBJ1-1; D is unclear. In germline, CDR1 is MNHEY, CDR2 SVGAGI. The CDR3 has 13 amino acids. The ends were cut back, 2 bases at V and 4 bases at J, with 8 bases in the middle. The CDR3 sequence: CASSYGPITEAFF. Here the CDR3 DNA reads TGTGCCAGCAGTTACGGACCGATCACTGAAGCTTTCTTT.

Ten or more counts support this clonotype. The chain uses TRBV5-6 and TRBJ2-5; D not certain. Trimming took off 0 bases at V and 5 bases at J, with 14 bases between the two ends. The CDR3 is 15 amino acids. The germline V gene has CDR1 SGHDT and CDR2 YYEEEE. In DNA form, the CDR3 reads TGTGCCAGCAGCTTGGCAGGCTGGGCGGTGGAGACCCAGTACTTC. Translating it yields CASSLAGWAVETQYF.

Judged by abundance, this clonotype is medium-sized. The chain is built from TRBV5-1 and TRBJ1-2; a possible D gene is TRBD1 (5 bases). This CDR3 is 14 amino acids long. V was pared by 4 bases and J by 7 bases, with 17 bases between. From germline, CDR1 is SGHRS and CDR2 YFSETQ. The CDR3 nucleotides read TGCGCCAGCAGCCAGAGAGGGGACCTCGGTGGCTACACCTTC. This gives the protein CASSQRGDLGGYTF.